Listed below are T cell receptor beta chains from one sample, sequenced in a study of healthy donors' naive CD4 and CD8 T cells. MiXCR, applied by TCRdb to the reads, yields one record per CDR3 protein. The table shows roughly 200,000 distinct CDR3 sequences, with about 70% occurring only once. Sequencing used naive CD4+ and CD8+ T cells sorted from blood, pooled from several donors. The source is a pool of human donors in good health; the sample pools cells from several healthy donors. Both conserved end residues are part of each CDR3. D genes are given only for firm matches. Clone sizes are given selectively: once, few, many, or a class where the clone is expanded.

J gene,V gene,D gene,clone size,CDR3 DNA,CDR3 protein
TRBJ2-7,TRBV29-1,NA,few,TGCAGCGTTGAGAAACAGGACCCCTACGAGCAGTACTTC,CSVEKQDPYEQYF
TRBJ2-5,TRBV29-1,TRBD2,NA,TGCAGCGTTGGATGGAGTGCGGGAGGTTCGGGAGAGACCCAGTACTTC,CSVGWSAGGSGETQYF
TRBJ2-1,TRBV25-1,NA,once,TGTGCCAGCAGGGTAGGGGGAGCCTCCTACAATGAGCAGTTCTTC,CASRVGGASYNEQFF
TRBJ2-1,TRBV6-2/TRBV6-3,TRBD2,NA,TGTGCCAGCAAGAGGACCAGCGGGAGTAGGAATGAGCAGTTCTTC,CASKRTSGSRNEQFF
TRBJ1-6,TRBV20-1,NA,NA,TGCAGTGCTAGTGCATACAGCTCCTATAATTCACCCCTCCACTTT,CSASAYSSYNSPLHF
TRBJ2-7,TRBV6-2/TRBV6-3,NA,NA,TGTGCCAGCAGTTACTCACAGTACGAGCAGTACTTC,CASSYSQYEQYF
TRBJ1-1,TRBV6-6,NA,NA,TGTGCCAGCAGTTACGGGGGGTACACTGAAGCTTTCTTT,CASSYGGYTEAFF
TRBJ2-6,TRBV19,NA,NA,TGTGCCAGTAGCCGCGAGACAGGTGAACTTTCCGGGGCCAACGTCCTGACTTTC,CASSRETGELSGANVLTF
TRBJ1-1,TRBV6-5,NA,NA,TGTGCCAGCAGACTGTTTCCCGCGGGAAAGAACACTGAAGCTTTCTTT,CASRLFPAGKNTEAFF
TRBJ2-5,TRBV6-6,TRBD2,NA,TGTGCCAGCATGCGCCCGGGACTAGCGAGCTTCGAGACCCAGTACTTC,CASMRPGLASFETQYF
TRBJ2-3,TRBV20-1,NA,once,TGCAGTGCTACCCGGGGGCCTGATATCCCGCAGTATTTT,CSATRGPDIPQYF
TRBJ2-7,TRBV5-1,NA,NA,TGCGCCAGCAGCTTGGGCGGAAACTACGAGCAGTACTTC,CASSLGGNYEQYF
TRBJ2-5,TRBV6-4,TRBD1,NA,TGTGCCAGCAGACGCGCTGGACAGGGGACGGGAGAGACCCAGTACTTC,CASRRAGQGTGETQYF
TRBJ2-5,TRBV12-3/TRBV12-4,NA,NA,TGTGCCAGCAGTTTGACTAAAGAGACCCAGTACTTC,CASSLTKETQYF
TRBJ2-4,TRBV4-3,NA,NA,TGCGCCAGCAGCCAAGATGGACAGAGAGGGGACATTCAGTACTTC,CASSQDGQRGDIQYF
TRBJ2-7,TRBV6-5,TRBD2,NA,TGTGCCAGCAGCCGACTAGCGGGCTCCTACGAGCAGTACTTC,CASSRLAGSYEQYF
TRBJ2-1,TRBV27,TRBD2,NA,TGTGCCAGCAGTTTAACCGTAGCGGGGGGACCCAATGAGCAGTTCTTC,CASSLTVAGGPNEQFF
TRBJ2-2,TRBV29-1,NA,NA,TGCAGCGTAGTTCCGGGACCCCTAGGGACCGGGGAGCTGTTTTTT,CSVVPGPLGTGELFF
TRBJ2-3,TRBV29-1,NA,few,TGCAGCGTTGAGGCAGGGGGCACAGATACGCAGTATTTT,CSVEAGGTDTQYF
TRBJ1-1,TRBV12-5,NA,NA,TGTGCTAGTGGTTTGGGAGACAGGAACACTGAAGCTTTCTTT,CASGLGDRNTEAFF
TRBJ1-2,TRBV5-1,NA,NA,TGTGCCAGCAGCCCGGGGGCGATCCCCGGGAATGGCTACACCTTC,CASSPGAIPGNGYTF
TRBJ2-3,TRBV29-1,NA,NA,TGCAGCGTGGTCGGGACAAGTAGAAGCACAGATACGCAGTATTTT,CSVVGTSRSTDTQYF
TRBJ1-2,TRBV6-1,NA,NA,TGTGCCAGCAGTTACACCGTGGAGGGCCGGAACTATGGCTACACCTTC,CASSYTVEGRNYGYTF
TRBJ1-2,TRBV12-3/TRBV12-4,NA,few,TGTGCCAGCAGTCCTGACCGACGTCCCGGCTACACCTTC,CASSPDRRPGYTF
TRBJ2-1,TRBV6-5,NA,NA,TGTGCCAGCGCAACGGTCGGTCTAGTGGAGAGTGAGCAGTTCTTC,CASATVGLVESEQFF
TRBJ2-1,TRBV5-1,TRBD2,NA,TGTGCCAGCAGCTTGGGTCGGACTAGCGGCTACAATGAGCAGTTCTTC,CASSLGRTSGYNEQFF
TRBJ1-5,TRBV6-2/TRBV6-3,NA,few,TGTGCCAGCAGAGCTTCAGGTTATAGCAATCAGCCCCAGCATTTT,CASRASGYSNQPQHF
TRBJ2-6,TRBV6-5,NA,NA,TGTGCCAGCAGTTACTCGAATAGGGCTGGGGCCAACGTCCTGACTTTC,CASSYSNRAGANVLTF
TRBJ1-1,TRBV6-6,NA,many,TGTGCCAGCAGCGCGCCCGGGGTAGCTTTCTTT,CASSAPGVAFF
TRBJ2-1,TRBV20-1,NA,NA,TGCAGTGCAGGGGGGTTGGACAGCCCGAGAAGTAATGAGCAGTTCTTC,CSAGGLDSPRSNEQFF
TRBJ2-5,TRBV29-1,NA,few,TGCAGCGTTGATATCGGGACAACAGAGACCCAGTACTTC,CSVDIGTTETQYF
TRBJ1-1,TRBV2,NA,NA,TGTGCCAGCAGTGAAGGAGAGTACACTGAAGCTTTCTTT,CASSEGEYTEAFF
TRBJ2-7,TRBV11-3,NA,NA,TGTGCCAGCAGCTTAGTGAGGGGTGGTAACGAGCAGTACTTC,CASSLVRGGNEQYF
TRBJ2-3,TRBV18,NA,NA,TGTGCCAGCTCACCACGGACAGAACGCACAGATACGCAGTATTTT,CASSPRTERTDTQYF
TRBJ2-3,TRBV5-4,NA,NA,TGTGCCAGCAACCGGATGGGGGGAGCAGATACGCAGTATTTT,CASNRMGGADTQYF
TRBJ2-5,TRBV11-2,NA,NA,TGTGCCAGCAGCTTGGGGCAGCAAGAGACCCAGTACTTC,CASSLGQQETQYF
TRBJ1-1,TRBV29-1,NA,few,TGCAGCGTTGTCAGGGTACTAAACACTGAAGCTTTCTTT,CSVVRVLNTEAFF
TRBJ1-3,TRBV29-1,NA,NA,TGCAGCGTAGGGGAGGCTTCGGGAAACACCATATATTTT,CSVGEASGNTIYF
TRBJ2-6,TRBV24-1,NA,NA,TGTGCCACCAGTGATTTGGGATCTGGGGCCAACGTCCTGACTTTC,CATSDLGSGANVLTF
TRBJ1-5,TRBV6-9,NA,NA,TGTGCCAGCAGGCTCCTGAATACAAGTCCGAGCAATCAGCCCCAGCATTTT,CASRLLNTSPSNQPQHF
TRBJ1-1,TRBV6-5,TRBD1,NA,TGTGCCAGCATCCCCGGGACAGGTGGACCTGAAGCTTTCTTT,CASIPGTGGPEAFF
TRBJ2-5,TRBV27,NA,NA,TGTGCCAGCAGTCCCCTAGGGGATAGGGAGACCCAGTACTTC,CASSPLGDRETQYF
TRBJ2-1,TRBV13,NA,NA,TGTGCCAGCAGCTCCAGACGGTTGGAGCAGTTCTTC,CASSSRRLEQFF
TRBJ2-1,TRBV29-1,TRBD2,once,TGCAGCGTTCGAACTAGCGGGGATTCCTACAATGAGCAGTTCTTC,CSVRTSGDSYNEQFF
TRBJ2-5,TRBV29-1,NA,NA,TGCAGCGTGGTATCGACTATCCCCTACTTC,CSVVSTIPYF
TRBJ2-7,TRBV30,NA,once,TGTGCCTGGAGATGGGGGGCAGTAGCGGAGAGACCCTACGAGCAGTACTTC,CAWRWGAVAERPYEQYF
TRBJ1-1,TRBV19,TRBD1,NA,TGTGCCAGTGCTACAGGGGCGGACACTGAAGCTTTCTTT,CASATGADTEAFF
TRBJ1-1,TRBV6-5,NA,NA,TGTGCCAGCAGTTACGGTGGACAGATGAACACTGAAGCTTTCTTT,CASSYGGQMNTEAFF
TRBJ1-3,TRBV6-5,NA,once,TGTGCCAGCAGTTACTACGGAAAGTTCTCTGGAAACACCATATATTTT,CASSYYGKFSGNTIYF
TRBJ2-1,TRBV6-6,NA,NA,TGTGCCAGCCGCCCTTTAGCAGGAGCGTACAATGAGCAGTTCTTC,CASRPLAGAYNEQFF
TRBJ1-1,TRBV6-5,NA,NA,TGTGCCAGCAGTTACAGTCAGAGGAACACTGAAGCTTTCTTT,CASSYSQRNTEAFF
TRBJ2-3,TRBV5-4,TRBD1,NA,TGTGCCAGCACCCAGTGGGACAGGGGAACAGATACGCAGTATTTT,CASTQWDRGTDTQYF
TRBJ2-1,TRBV6-5,TRBD1,NA,TGTGCCAGCAGCCCCGGGACAGGGGACCACAATGAGCAGTTCTTC,CASSPGTGDHNEQFF